Sequencing of this TCR beta chain was carried out in a study of blood T cell repertoires in COVID-19. Study context: Whether acute or convalescent, the COVID-19 samples came from the United States, Italy and Spain. Sources were T cells, B-cell-depleted T cells, or PBMCs; the material itself was cDNA or gDNA.

As processed by the authors: Cell counts per sample came from amplifying reference gene primers. The assay was immunoSEQ multiplex PCR, and TCRdb's table has in-frame clones only and misses some. D and trimming were read from the DNA, whereas the V and J calls and clone size are those reported in that table. The data show fewer than 250,000 clones, approximately 90% seen once. This CDR3 has 15 amino acids. Germline CDR1 and CDR2: LGHDT and YNNKEL (reference sequence). V was clipped by 5 bases and J by 1 base; unmatched bases: 3. The rearrangement links TRBV3-1 (or the pseudogene TRBV3-2) to TRBJ1-1; 11 bases are shared with TRBD1. The sequenced sample consisted of peripheral blood. This TCR was sampled from a man in his forties or fifties with acute or convalescent COVID-19. CDR3 DNA: TGTGCCAGCAGCGGACAGGGGGCGCGGAACACTGAAGCTTTCTTT. Its translation is CASSGQGARNTEAFF.